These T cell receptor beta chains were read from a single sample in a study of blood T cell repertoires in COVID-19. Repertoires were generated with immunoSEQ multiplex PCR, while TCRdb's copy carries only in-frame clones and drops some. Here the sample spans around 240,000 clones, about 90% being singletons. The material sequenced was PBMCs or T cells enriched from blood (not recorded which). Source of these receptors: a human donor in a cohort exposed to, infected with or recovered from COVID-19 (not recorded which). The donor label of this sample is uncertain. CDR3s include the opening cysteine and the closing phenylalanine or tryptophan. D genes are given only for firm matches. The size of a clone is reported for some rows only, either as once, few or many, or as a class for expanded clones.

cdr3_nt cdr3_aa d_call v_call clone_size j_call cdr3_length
TGTGCCAGTAGGACTAGCGGGGGACAAGAGACCCAGTACTTC CASRTSGGQETQYF TRBD2 TRBV2 once TRBJ2-5 14
TGCGCCAGCGCGTCGACAGGGGCGCCCAGGCAGCCCCAGCATTTT CASASTGAPRQPQHF TRBD1 TRBV23-1 . TRBJ1-5 15
TGCGCCAGCAGCTTAGGGACAGGGATTAACACTGAAGCTTTCTTT CASSLGTGINTEAFF TRBD1 TRBV5-1 . TRBJ1-1 15
TGCAGCGTTGGACTGAACTCCTACGAGCAGTACTTC CSVGLNSYEQYF . TRBV29-1 . TRBJ2-7 12
TGTGCCAGTAGCCCCCGGGATAGCAATCAGCCCCAGCATTTT CASSPRDSNQPQHF . TRBV19 . TRBJ1-5 14
TGCGCCAGCAGCCATGAATCGGGGGGCGCGGGGGCCAAGGAGCAGTACTTC CASSHESGGAGAKEQYF . TRBV4-1 . TRBJ2-7 17
TGTGCCAGTAGTATTAGGGAGTCATCCTACGAGCAGTACTTC CASSIRESSYEQYF . TRBV19 . TRBJ2-7 14
TGTGCCAGCACCGGGACTAGCCCAGAGACCCAGTACTTC CASTGTSPETQYF TRBD2 TRBV12-3/TRBV12-4 . TRBJ2-5 13
TGTGCCAGTAGTATGTTGGACAGGGACCACGAGCAGTACTTC CASSMLDRDHEQYF TRBD1 TRBV19 . TRBJ2-7 14
TGCGCCAGCAGCCATCCCGCGGAGGGAGGAAAACTGTTTTTT CASSHPAEGGKLFF . TRBV4-1 . TRBJ1-4 14
TGTGCCAGCGATGGGGCAGGGCAAGAGACCCAGTACTTC CASDGAGQETQYF . TRBV3-1/TRBV3-2 once TRBJ2-5 13
TGTGCCAGCACTCAGGGAGGAGGGATTAACACCGGGGAGCTGTTTTTT CASTQGGGINTGELFF . TRBV25-1 . TRBJ2-2 16
TGTGCCATCAGTGAGTCAGCCAGGGGGATTGGAAACACCATATATTTT CAISESARGIGNTIYF TRBD1 TRBV10-3 once TRBJ1-3 16
TGTGCCTGGAGTGTACCGGCGGGGGTTAATGAAAAACTGTTTTTT CAWSVPAGVNEKLFF . TRBV30 once TRBJ1-4 15
TGCGCCAGCAGCCCCGGGACAGGGGGCTCCTACGAGCAGTACTTC CASSPGTGGSYEQYF TRBD1 TRBV5-1 . TRBJ2-7 15
TGTGCCAGCAGCCCAAAGCTTCGGACAGTGAGACACGAGCAGTACTTC CASSPKLRTVRHEQYF . TRBV21-1 . TRBJ2-7 16
TGTGCCAGCAGCCCGCGGGACAGGGAGAAGTACTTC CASSPRDREKYF . TRBV21-1 once TRBJ2-5 12
TGCGCCAGCACCGGACTCCCTCAGGGGCTCACAGATACGCAGTATTTT CASTGLPQGLTDTQYF . TRBV10-1 . TRBJ2-3 16
TGCGCCAGCAGCTTGGGGGGACAGCTTGAAGCTTTCTTT CASSLGGQLEAFF TRBD1 TRBV5-1 once TRBJ1-1 13
TGTGCCAGCAGGGAGGGACTGACTAATGAAAAACTGTTTTTT CASREGLTNEKLFF . TRBV28 . TRBJ1-4 14
TGTGCCAGCAGAGGAACAGGAGATACGCAGTATTTT CASRGTGDTQYF . TRBV7-9 . TRBJ2-3 12
TGTGCTAGTGGGCCGGAGGGATGGCAGCAGTACTTC CASGPEGWQQYF . TRBV12-5 . TRBJ2-7 12
TGTGCCAGCAGCAGAGGCGCTGAAGCTTTCTTT CASSRGAEAFF . TRBV12-3/TRBV12-4 few TRBJ1-1 11
TGTGCCAGCAGCTTAGACAGGGACAATGAGCAGTTCTTC CASSLDRDNEQFF . TRBV11-1 . TRBJ2-1 13
TGTGCCTGGAGTTTTACAGGGTTTGAAAAACTGTTTTTT CAWSFTGFEKLFF . TRBV30 . TRBJ1-4 13
TGTGCCAGCAGCCCTCGGACAGGGCCTGAAGCTTTCTTT CASSPRTGPEAFF TRBD1 TRBV5-6 . TRBJ1-1 13
TGCGCCAGCAGCCAAGGAGCCACCCCGTTCTATGGCTACACCTTC CASSQGATPFYGYTF . TRBV4-3 . TRBJ1-2 15
TGTGCCAGCAGCCGGACTAGCGGGGGGGCGAATGAGCAGTTCTTC CASSRTSGGANEQFF TRBD2 TRBV11-2 . TRBJ2-1 15
TGTGCCAGCAGCTTGACCGGGGGGGCCTATAGCAATCAGCCCCAGCATTTT CASSLTGGAYSNQPQHF . TRBV5-5 . TRBJ1-5 17
TGTGCCAGCAGTTACTCGATAGCCCATAATTCACCCCTCCACTTT CASSYSIAHNSPLHF . TRBV6-5 . TRBJ1-6 15
TGTGCCAGCAGCGGTCACAGGGAGACAAGCACAGATACGCAGTATTTT CASSGHRETSTDTQYF . TRBV7-8 . TRBJ2-3 16
TGTGCCAGTAGTATTGGACAGGGCATATCTTCGGAGACCCAGTACTTC CASSIGQGISSETQYF TRBD1 TRBV19 . TRBJ2-5 16
TGTGCCACCAGTGACCCGACGACGGGACAGCCCCAGCATTTT CATSDPTTGQPQHF . TRBV24-1 . TRBJ1-5 14
TGTGCCAGCACAAAGACAGGGATTGGGAGCTCTGGAAACACCATATATTTT CASTKTGIGSSGNTIYF TRBD1 TRBV2 . TRBJ1-3 17
TGTGCCAGCTCACCTTCCACCGACTCCCACACCATATATTTT CASSPSTDSHTIYF . TRBV18 . TRBJ1-3 14
TGTGCCAGCAGGCCCCGGGGAGAGGAAAAACTGTTTTTT CASRPRGEEKLFF . TRBV5-4 . TRBJ1-4 13
TGTGCCAGCAGCCCCGTACTAGCGGGGGTTCAAGAGACCCAGTACTTC CASSPVLAGVQETQYF TRBD2 TRBV7-9 . TRBJ2-5 16
TGCGCCAGCAGCTTGGGTCAAAACTATGGCTACACCTTC CASSLGQNYGYTF . TRBV5-1 . TRBJ1-2 13
TGCAGCGTCGTCGGTCCGGAGGGATCGCCCCAGCATTTT CSVVGPEGSPQHF . TRBV29-1 . TRBJ1-5 13
TGTGCCAGCAGCTTAGACTCCGGCGAGCAGTACTTC CASSLDSGEQYF . TRBV7-9 . TRBJ2-7 12